This T cell receptor (beta chain) was captured in a study of siplizumab effects on memory and regulatory T cells. The study's findings and limits: Few alloreactive clones mapped to unstimulated subsets. Proliferating siplizumab-cultured Tregs lacked confirmed suppressive function. The Treg-derived share of mappable alloreactive CD4+ clones averaged roughly 70% with siplizumab and 26.9% in controls.

The data were produced by immunoSEQ multiplex PCR, yet TCRdb's version contains in-frame clones alone and is incomplete. The sample has 70,000 to 95,000 clones, 75% to 90% seen once. Concerning this clone itself: Its matching antigen is unknown.

Sequencing was carried out using CD4+ T cells sorted from blood. This clonotype originated in a human donor in good health.

The CDR3 spells CASRTTSGGYNEQFF. CDR3 nucleotides: TGTGCCAGCAGGACCACTAGCGGGGGTTACAATGAGCAGTTCTTC. The chain combines TRBV28 with TRBJ2-1; the match to TRBD2 covers 11 bases. Germline V lookup: CDR1 MDHEN, CDR2 SYDVKM. The junction had 5 bases not matched to a gene; V was cut back by 6 bases and J by 4 bases. This CDR3 contains 15 residues.